This T cell receptor beta chain was retrieved from a study of beta chain features in type 1 diabetes. About this clone itself: No antigen is known for it.

CDR3 length equals 16 residues. Deletions cut 7 bases from V and 1 base from J, with 20 bases between. Looked up from germline, CDR1 is SEHNR and CDR2 is FQNEAQ (reference sequence). The study, taken as a whole, reports: In cDNA sequencing, cells with high TCR expression could be over-represented.

The authors reverse transcribed all of the isolated RNA, so sequencing captured expressed TCRB transcripts. TCRdb's copy holds only in-frame clones and misses some; the assay was immunoSEQ multiplex PCR. The sample consists of roughly 380,000 clones, 15% to 20% of them appearing once. Sequenced sample: naive CD4+ T cells from blood. The sequence was obtained from a young woman in good health. The chain recombines TRBV7-9 with TRBJ2-7, with D uncertain. This CDR3 reads CASTSYGGTRSYEQYF. The DNA for the CDR3 is TGTGCCAGCACCTCTTACGGCGGCACCCGTTCCTACGAGCAGTACTTC.